A single sample gave rise to the 19 T cell receptor beta chains below, sequenced in a study of T cells in women clearing cervical HPV infection. Profiling relied on immunoSEQ multiplex PCR, and the TCRdb table lists in-frame clones only, not all of them. In total, the table holds 48,000 or so clones. Sample: blood buffy coat. The origin of the receptors is a woman aged 18-70 years with a cervical HPV16 infection that either progressed to CIN3+ or cleared (not recorded which).

Notes on this clone: The read ends 3 residues before the CDR3 terminus; that terminus is restored from the germline J gene. The chain carries TRBV28 and TRBJ2-7; D might be TRBD2 (5 bases). The CDR3 runs 15 residues. Trimming stripped 4 bases from V and 2 bases from J, with 15 bases between. The germline gives CDR1 MDHEN, CDR2 SYDVKM. The CDR3 bases that were read are TGTGCCAGCAGTTCACAACATCCTAGCCCCTACGAG. This gives the protein CASSSQHPSPYE. From start to end, the CDR3 is CASSSQHPSPYEQYF.

To note about this clone: The read terminates 3 residues before the CDR3 end, so the remaining end is supplied by the germline J gene. The chain combines TRBV7-3 with TRBJ2-2, with 13 bases fitting TRBD2. Germline trimming cut 5 bases from V and 0 bases from J; bases unmatched to any gene: 6. The CDR3 is 18 amino acids. CDR1 is SGHTA and CDR2 is FQGTGA in the germline V gene. The part of the CDR3 DNA that was read is TGTGCCAGCAGCCCGACTAGCGGGGGGATATCGAACACCGGGGAG. Translated: CASSPTSGGISNTGE. The full CDR3 sequence reads CASSPTSGGISNTGELFF.

Regarding this clone: The CDR3 extends 3 residues past the end of the read, so its final part is completed from the germline J gene. The chain couples TRBV4-2 to TRBJ2-3, with D tentatively TRBD2 (6 bases). Germline V gene data show CDR1 as LGHNA and CDR2 as YNFKEQ. V shed 5 bases and J shed 1 base, with 13 bases lying between them. The CDR3 is made up of 15 amino acids. The CDR3 sequence: CASSITGVRTDTQYF. The CDR3 DNA, read in part, is TGTGCCAGCAGCATCACGGGGGTACGCACAGATACG.

As for this clone: The CDR3 goes on 3 residues after the read ends, and that part is filled in from the germline J gene. V usage is TRBV20-1 and J usage is TRBJ1-1; tentative D call: TRBD1 (5 bases). The CDR3 consists of 13 residues. Looked up from germline, CDR1 is DFQATT and CDR2 is SNEGSKA (reference sequence). V was trimmed by 6 bases and J by 5 bases, leaving 16 bases between them. The part of the CDR3 DNA that was read is TGCAGTGCCATAGGGGCTCGGATGACTGAA. Translation gives CSAIGARMTE. The entire CDR3 sequence reads CSAIGARMTEAFF.

Comment on this clone: The CDR3 end is not reached by the read, which stops 3 residues before it; the germline J gene fills it in. The chain carries TRBV20-1 and TRBJ2-1, with TRBD2 matching 13 bases. CDR1 and CDR2 from the germline V gene are DFQATT and SNEGSKA (reference sequence). Germline trimming cut 4 bases from V and 0 bases from J; bases unmatched to any gene: 3. This CDR3 has 16 amino acids. The covered CDR3 bases are TGCAGTGCTATGACTAGCGGGGGGAGCTCCTACAATGAG. Amino acid sequence: CSAMTSGGSSYNE. In full, the CDR3 reads CSAMTSGGSSYNEQFF.

Details on this clone: The read comes to an end 3 residues before the CDR3 does, leaving the germline J gene to fill in the end. The chain has TRBV20-1 and TRBJ2-1, with D tentatively TRBD1 (6 bases). The CDR3 spans 12 residues. Trimming stripped 7 bases from V and 6 bases from J, with 13 bases between. Germline lookup yields CDR1 DFQATT and CDR2 SNEGSKA (reference sequence). The sequenced CDR3 bases are TGCAGTGTTAACCACAGGGTCAATGAG. Translation gives CSVNHRVNE. The full CDR3 protein reads CSVNHRVNEQFF.

This CDR3 is CAWTGGGRWGYTF. The CDR3 DNA, read in part, is TGTGCCTGGACGGGGGGGGGCAGGTGGGGC. The chain uses TRBV30 and TRBJ1-2, with a weak D call TRBD1 (6 bases). The sequence runs out 3 residues before the end of the CDR3; the remainder is reconstructed from the germline J gene. This CDR3 has 13 amino acids. The V gene's germline CDR1 is GTSNPN and CDR2 SVGIG (reference sequence).

To note about this clone: The read gets to within 3 residues of the CDR3 end, and the germline J gene fills in the rest. Other DNA variants within this sample encode the same CDR3. The V call is TRBV19, the J call TRBJ2-1; 10 bases map to TRBD2. The trim removed 6 bases at V and 7 bases at J, leaving 12 bases unmatched. Germline assignment: CDR1 LNHDA and CDR2 SQIVND (reference sequence). The CDR3 extends over 16 amino acids. This CDR3 is CASRKDEAGGSNEQFF. CDR3 DNA (partial): TGTGCCAGTAGGAAGGACGAAGCGGGGGGGAGTAATGAG.

Notes on this clone: Read coverage stops 3 residues before the CDR3 terminus; the germline J gene supplies the remainder. The chain recombines TRBV5-5 with TRBJ1-5; tentative D call: TRBD1 (6 bases). V was pared by 7 bases and J by 4 bases, with 12 bases between. Germline V CDR1 and CDR2: SGHKS, YYEKEE (reference sequence). There are 13 residues in the CDR3. CDR3 DNA, as far as it was read: TGTGCCAGCCATCAGGACAGAAATCAGCCC. Protein: CASHQDRNQP. The whole CDR3 protein is CASHQDRNQPQHF.

A word on this clone: The read finishes 3 residues shy of the CDR3 end, and the germline J gene is used to complete it. The chain joins TRBV7-9 to TRBJ2-7, with 8 nucleotides matching TRBD2. V trimming: 5 bases; J trimming: 5 bases; junction bases outside the gene matches: 11. In germline, CDR1 is SEHNR, CDR2 FQNEAQ (reference sequence). This CDR3 contains 15 residues. Partial CDR3 DNA: TGTGCCAGCAGCCCCGGGACTAGGATTTCCCACGAG. Translation gives CASSPGTRISHE. The full CDR3 sequence reads CASSPGTRISHEQYF.

In the case of this clone: The read is 3 residues too short to cover the CDR3 end, so that end is filled in from the germline J gene. The rearrangement links TRBV29-1 to TRBJ1-2; TRBD1 matches at 8 bases. Germline V CDR1 and CDR2: SQVTM, ANQGSEA. The CDR3 runs to 13 residues. The ends lost 7 bases at V and 0 bases at J; junction bases unmatched: 4. The CDR3 protein is CSAGGSANYGYTF. The sequenced CDR3 bases are TGCAGCGCAGGGGGCTCGGCTAACTATGGC.

With respect to this clone: Coverage ceases 3 residues before the CDR3 finishes, and the germline J gene fills in the end. The chain has TRBV5-1 and TRBJ2-2, with a tentative D call TRBD1 (5 bases). There are 14 residues in the CDR3. The V gene lost 4 bases and the J gene lost 0 bases, with 7 bases spanning the gap. Germline CDR1 SGHRS, CDR2 YFSETQ. The CDR3 region is CASSNRSNTGELFF. The sequenced part of the CDR3 DNA is TGCGCCAGCAGCAACAGGTCGAACACCGGGGAG.

Notes on this clone: Coverage ceases 3 residues before the CDR3 finishes, and the germline J gene fills in the end. The chain combines TRBV18 with TRBJ2-1; 11 bases map to TRBD2. Unmatched junction bases numbered 3, after V lost 3 bases and J lost 5 bases. The germline V gene encodes CDR1 KGHSH and CDR2 LQKENI. The CDR3 extends over 15 amino acids. CDR3 bases read: TGTGCCAGCTCACCTGAACTAGCGGGGGACAATGAG. Protein: CASSPELAGDNE. In full, the CDR3 reads CASSPELAGDNEQFF.

Of note for this clone: The read finishes 3 residues shy of the CDR3 end, and the germline J gene is used to complete it. The chain has TRBV5-5 and TRBJ1-4; a weak D match, TRBD1 (5 bases). Germline lookup yields CDR1 SGHKS and CDR2 YYEKEE (reference sequence). Deletions cut 1 base from V and 7 bases from J, with 14 bases between. The length of the CDR3 is 15 residues. The CDR3 here is CASSLIQGWGEKLFF. The sequenced CDR3 bases are TGTGCCAGCAGCTTGATTCAGGGATGGGGTGAAAAA.

A note on this clone: The CDR3 extends 3 residues past the end of the read, so its final part is completed from the germline J gene. The J gene is TRBJ2-7, the V gene TRBV19, with TRBD1 identical over 8 bases. The CDR3 length is 15 residues. Trimming at V came to 6 bases and at J to 1 base, leaving 8 bases not matched to a gene. CDR1 is LNHDA, CDR2 SQIVND, per germline (reference sequence). Incomplete CDR3 DNA: TGTGCCAGTAGCTCACCGGGACAGGCGTCCTACGAG. Translated: CASSSPGQASYE. The CDR3 reads in full as CASSSPGQASYEQYF.

The CDR3 region is CASSAYRGHSYEQYF. Partial CDR3 DNA: TGTGCCAGTAGTGCTTACAGGGGACACTCCTACGAG. The rearrangement uses TRBV19 and TRBJ2-7; 7 nucleotides align to TRBD1. The read ends 3 residues before the CDR3 terminus; that terminus is restored from the germline J gene. Trimming cost V 5 bases and J 0 bases; bases outside gene matches: 7. Germline lookup yields CDR1 LNHDA and CDR2 SQIVND (reference sequence). The CDR3 spans 15 residues. The full variable domain, with the rest looked up from reference TRBV19 and TRBJ2-7, is DGGITQSPKYLFRKEGQNVTLSCEQNLNHDAMYWYRQDPGQGLRLIYYSQIVNDFQKGDIAEGYSVSREKKESFPLTVTSAQKNPTAFYLCASSAYRGHSYEQYFGPGTRLTVT.

For this clone: The CDR3 extends 3 residues past the end of the read, so its final part is completed from the germline J gene. This chain uses TRBV20-1 with TRBJ1-5; D not resolved. Trimming stripped 3 bases from V and 2 bases from J, with 14 bases between. Germline V gene sequence: CDR1 DFQATT, CDR2 SNEGSKA (reference sequence). This CDR3 region has 15 residues. The DNA read from the CDR3 is TGCAGTGCTAGTGGTGGTACCCGGGGCAATCAGCCC. Its translation: CSASGGTRGNQP. The whole CDR3 sequence reads CSASGGTRGNQPQHF.

Comments on this clone: The read comes to an end 3 residues before the CDR3 does, leaving the germline J gene to fill in the end. This sequence joins TRBV20-1 and TRBJ1-2; TRBD1 is a possible D gene (5 bases). This CDR3 is 13 amino acids long. Trimming stripped 0 bases from V and 6 bases from J, with 11 bases between. Germline loops: CDR1 DFQATT, CDR2 SNEGSKA (reference sequence). The CDR3 DNA, read in part, is TGCAGTGCTAGAGACAGGGTATGGGATGGC. Protein: CSARDRVWDG. In full, the CDR3 is CSARDRVWDGYTF.

A word on this clone: The CDR3 extends 3 residues past the end of the read, so its final part is completed from the germline J gene. The rearrangement links TRBV30 to TRBJ1-2; a weak D match, TRBD1 (5 bases). There are 13 residues in the CDR3. Germline V gene sequence: CDR1 GTSNPN, CDR2 SVGIG (reference sequence). The CDR3 protein is CAWSTQRGEGYTF. Incomplete CDR3 DNA: TGTGCCTGGAGTACCCAGCGGGGGGAGGGC. Using reference TRBV30 and TRBJ1-2 for the parts outside the CDR3, the full variable domain is SQTIHQWPATLVQPVGSPLSLECTVEGTSNPNLYWYRQAAGRGLQLLFYSVGIGQISSEVPQNLSASRPQDRQFILSSKKLLLSDSGFYLCAWSTQRGEGYTFGSGTRLTVV.